The 18 T cell receptor beta chains reported below all come from one sample, sequenced in a study of T cells after yellow fever vaccination. TCRdb redid the calling of the 5' RACE reads with MiXCR, one entry per CDR3 protein. The sample has 450,000 to 550,000 distinct CDR3 sequences; roughly 21% are singletons. Specimen: PBMCs, collected 15 days after the yellow fever booster vaccination. The receptors were sampled from a man younger than 45 who received the YFV17D yellow fever vaccine.

This clonotype turned up a few times. V and J are TRBV12-3 or TRBV12-4 and TRBJ1-2; the D is unclear. V shed 0 bases and J shed 4 bases, with 9 bases lying between them. The CDR3 runs to 14 residues. CDR3: CASSLAGMVYGYTF. CDR3 in DNA: TGTGCCAGCAGTTTAGCGGGGATGGTCTATGGCTACACCTTC.

In this sample, this clonotype turned up a few times. The CDR3 bases are TGTGCCAGCAGCTTACTCCTCGGCGGGACCCAGTACTTC. Its translation is CASSLLLGGTQYF. V usage is TRBV7-3 and J usage is TRBJ2-5; D is ambiguous. The CDR3 length is 13 residues. Trimming left V 2 bases short and J 7 bases short, with 11 bases between. CDR1 and CDR2 (germline): SGHTA, FQGTGA.

This clonotype occurred a few times. V gene TRBV5-1 combines with J gene TRBJ2-1; 14 nucleotides match TRBD2. The CDR3 length is 16 residues. The germline CDR1 and CDR2 sequences are SGHRS and YFSETQ. V lost 4 bases and J lost 9; bases outside the gene matches: 9. CDR3 coding DNA: TGCGCCAGCAGCCTGGGGACTAGCGGGAGTAGCGGTGAGCAGTTCTTC. Amino acid sequence: CASSLGTSGSSGEQFF.

In its sample, this clonotype was seen a few times. The CDR3 loop is CASSLAVQASGSTGELFF. The DNA for the CDR3 is TGCGCCAGCAGCTTGGCCGTGCAGGCTAGCGGTAGCACCGGGGAGCTGTTTTTT. V and J are TRBV5-1 and TRBJ2-2; 7 nucleotides line up with TRBD2. CDR1 is SGHRS and CDR2 is YFSETQ in the germline V gene. This CDR3 spans 18 amino acids. Trimming removed 0 bases from V and 4 bases from J; junction bases left unmatched: 12.

In its sample, this clonotype was seen a few times. J is TRBJ2-2 and V is TRBV19, with TRBD1 matching 7 bases. CDR1 is LNHDA, CDR2 SQIVND, per germline (reference sequence). The CDR3 sequence is 16 residues long. The J segment lost 6 bases and the V segment lost 6 bases, leaving 13 bases of the junction unmatched. The CDR3 sequence: CASSQLPGQKAGELFF. DNA of the CDR3: TGTGCCAGTAGCCAACTACCGGGACAGAAAGCCGGGGAGCTGTTTTTT.

The table lists this clonotype with a few counts. The rearrangement links TRBV4-2 to TRBJ1-5, with 11 nucleotides matching TRBD1. The CDR3 has 16 amino acids. The V and J ends lost 3 bases and 6 bases, in that order; junction bases with no gene match: 7. The germline CDR1 and CDR2 sequences are LGHNA and YNFKEQ. The CDR3 here is CASSQDRTGGFQPQHF. Written as DNA, the CDR3 is TGTGCCAGCAGCCAGGACCGGACAGGGGGCTTTCAGCCCCAGCATTTT.

The chain carries TRBV4-3 and TRBJ2-3, with D hard to call. This CDR3 contains 15 residues. Germline CDR1 LGHNA, CDR2 YSLEER. Trimming shortened V by 5 bases and J by 2 bases, and 14 bases separated the two germline ends. CDR3 residues: CASSERGRLTDTQYF. As DNA, the CDR3 is TGCGCCAGCAGCGAACGCGGCAGGCTCACAGATACGCAGTATTTT.

This clonotype was observed a handful of times. The chain is built from TRBV5-1 and TRBJ2-1; 8 bases fit TRBD2. The CDR3 runs to 15 residues. V was clipped by 4 bases and J by 0 bases; unmatched bases: 3. Germline CDR1 reads SGHRS; CDR2 reads YFSETQ. CDR3 sequence (DNA): TGCGCCAGCAGCGTTAGCGGGGTCTCCTACAATGAGCAGTTCTTC. It specifies CASSVSGVSYNEQFF.

This clonotype was detected only a few times. The chain is built from TRBV20-1 and TRBJ1-2, with D unclear. Germline CDR1 DFQATT, CDR2 SNEGSKA (reference sequence). The germline V and J ends were trimmed by 7 bases and 4 bases, with 10 bases remaining between them. This CDR3 is built from 11 residues. CDR3 bases: TGCAGTGGAGGATCCGGCTATGGCTACACCTTC. It is translated as CSGGSGYGYTF.

V is TRBV30 and J is TRBJ2-4, with a tentative D call TRBD2 (6 bases). In germline, CDR1 is GTSNPN, CDR2 SVGIG (reference sequence). This CDR3 contains 14 residues. Trimming pared 2 bases from V and 2 bases from J, leaving 10 bases between. CDR3 coding DNA: TGTGCCTGGAGTCTCGGGAGCTCCAAAAACATTCAGTACTTC. Translated: CAWSLGSSKNIQYF.

The chain recombines TRBV12-3 or TRBV12-4 with TRBJ2-3, with 10 bases identical to TRBD2. This CDR3 spans 16 amino acids. J gave up 5 bases and V 7 bases, and 12 bases lay outside the gene matches. The CDR3 loop is CASTSHSGRPGDTQYF. CDR3 DNA sequence: TGTGCCAGCACCTCACATAGCGGGAGGCCCGGAGATACGCAGTATTTT.

This clonotype appeared once. The genes are TRBV20-1 and TRBJ2-1; 13 bases agree with TRBD2. V lost 8 bases, J lost 7 bases, and 5 bases stayed unmatched. The CDR3 runs 13 residues. Per the germline V gene, CDR1 is DFQATT and CDR2 is SNEGSKA (reference sequence). The CDR3 DNA reads as TGCAGTTGCGGGACTAGCGGGACGAATGAGCAGTTCTTC. Translating it yields CSCGTSGTNEQFF.

Details on this clonotype: Just one base apart from a much larger clone, this may be a read error. CDR3 residues: CASSHTGGQGYNEQFF. DNA of the CDR3: TGTGCCAGCAGCCACACCGGGGGACAGGGGTACAATGAGCAGTTCTTC. The chain recombines TRBV9 with TRBJ2-1; 10 bases agree with TRBD1. The CDR3 contains 16 residues. V dropped 4 bases and J dropped 4; count of bases not matched to a gene: 8. The germline CDR1 and CDR2 sequences are SGDLS and YYNGEE.

This clonotype occurred a few times. The chain has TRBV7-2 and TRBJ2-7, with a tentative D call TRBD2 (6 bases). In germline, CDR1 is SGHTA, CDR2 FQGNSA. V was trimmed by 2 bases and J by 3 bases, leaving 11 bases between them. The length of the CDR3 is 14 residues. The CDR3: CASSLSTGDYEQYF. DNA for the CDR3: TGTGCCAGCAGCTTAAGTACGGGGGACTACGAGCAGTACTTC.

This clonotype was picked up many times. The chain carries TRBV20-1 and TRBJ2-3, with D perhaps TRBD2 (7 bases). V lost 0 bases and J 3 bases, leaving 13 bases between the germline ends. The CDR3 has 15 amino acids. Germline V lookup: CDR1 DFQATT, CDR2 SNEGSKA (reference sequence). CDR3 in amino acids: CSARDLGRGTDTQYF. CDR3 coding DNA: TGCAGTGCTAGAGACCTGGGGAGGGGGACAGATACGCAGTATTTT.

V usage is TRBV12-3 or TRBV12-4 and J usage is TRBJ2-3, with D unclear. The CDR3 has 13 amino acids. The V end was cut by 5 bases, the J end by 4 bases, with 10 bases between. CDR3 coding DNA: TGTGCCAGCAGTAGTTATGGCGCAGATACGCAGTATTTT. It translates to CASSSYGADTQYF.

This sequence joins TRBV5-1 and TRBJ2-3; D possibly corresponds to TRBD2 (6 bases). This CDR3 is 16 amino acids long. Trimming took off 6 bases at V and 2 bases at J, with 19 bases between the two ends. Germline assignment: CDR1 SGHRS and CDR2 YFSETQ. CDR3 protein: CASTHEPGTPTDTQYF. The CDR3 DNA follows: TGCGCCAGCACCCATGAGCCCGGGACTCCCACAGATACGCAGTATTTT.

Only a few counts were recorded for this clonotype. The V gene is TRBV19, the J gene TRBJ2-3, with 7 positions matching TRBD2. J gave up 5 bases and V 6 bases, and 5 bases lay outside the gene matches. This CDR3 has 13 amino acids. The germline CDR1 and CDR2 sequences are LNHDA and SQIVND (reference sequence). CDR3 amino acids: CASRRRERDTQYF. The CDR3, as DNA: TGTGCCAGTAGGCGGCGGGAGAGAGATACGCAGTATTTT. The complete variable domain, with remaining parts taken from reference TRBV19 and TRBJ2-3, reads DGGITQSPKYLFRKEGQNVTLSCEQNLNHDAMYWYRQDPGQGLRLIYYSQIVNDFQKGDIAEGYSVSREKKESFPLTVTSAQKNPTAFYLCASRRRERDTQYFGPGTRLTVL.